The present T cell receptor beta chain was sequenced within a study of cytomegalovirus exposure and HLA in healthy donors. The J segment lost 4 bases and the V segment lost 4 bases, leaving 13 bases of the junction unmatched. The CDR3 covers 19 residues. The germline V gene encodes CDR1 SQVTM and CDR2 ANQGSEA. About this clone: Its target is not known.

PCR used 60 Vbeta primers and 13 Jbeta primers. Assay used: immunoSEQ multiplex PCR; TCRdb lists only in-frame clones, some missing. Its table records more than 200,000 clones. Study-wide results and limits: Researchers reported that a few CMV-associated chains were confirmed in vitro as CMV antigen-specific.

Sequencing was performed on PBMCs. The sequence was obtained from a woman aged 25 to 45 in good health and CMV-seropositive. This rearrangement joins TRBV29-1 to TRBJ2-2; 15 bases are a match to TRBD2. Here the CDR3 DNA reads TGCAGCGTTGGCGACGACAGATGGACTAGCGGGAGGGTCACCGGGGAGCTGTTTTTT. This gives the protein CSVGDDRWTSGRVTGELFF.